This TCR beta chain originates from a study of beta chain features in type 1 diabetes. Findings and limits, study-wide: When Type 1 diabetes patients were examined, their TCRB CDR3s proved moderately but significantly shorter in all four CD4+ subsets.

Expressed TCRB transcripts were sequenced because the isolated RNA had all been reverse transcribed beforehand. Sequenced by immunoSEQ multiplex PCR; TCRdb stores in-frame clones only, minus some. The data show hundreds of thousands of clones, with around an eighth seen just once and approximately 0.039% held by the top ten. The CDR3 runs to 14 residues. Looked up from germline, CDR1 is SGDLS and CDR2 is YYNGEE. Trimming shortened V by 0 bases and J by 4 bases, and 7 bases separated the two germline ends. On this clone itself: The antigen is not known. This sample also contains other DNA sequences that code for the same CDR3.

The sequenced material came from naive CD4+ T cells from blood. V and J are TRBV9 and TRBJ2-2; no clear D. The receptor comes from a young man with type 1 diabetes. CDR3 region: CASSVVGVTGELFF. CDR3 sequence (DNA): TGTGCCAGCAGCGTAGTTGGCGTCACCGGGGAGCTGTTTTTT.